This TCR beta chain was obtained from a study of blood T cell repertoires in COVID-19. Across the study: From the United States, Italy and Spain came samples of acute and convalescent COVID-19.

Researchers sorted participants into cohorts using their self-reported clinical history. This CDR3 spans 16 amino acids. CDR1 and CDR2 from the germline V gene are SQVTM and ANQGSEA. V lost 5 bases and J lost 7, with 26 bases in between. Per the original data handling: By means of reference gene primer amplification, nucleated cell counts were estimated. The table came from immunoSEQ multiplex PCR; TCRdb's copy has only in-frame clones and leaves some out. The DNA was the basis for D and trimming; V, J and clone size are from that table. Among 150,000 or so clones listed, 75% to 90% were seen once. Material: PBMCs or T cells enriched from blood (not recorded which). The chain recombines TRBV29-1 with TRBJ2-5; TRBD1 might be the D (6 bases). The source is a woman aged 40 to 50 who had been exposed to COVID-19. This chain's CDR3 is CSVPQGGSSLFGTQYF. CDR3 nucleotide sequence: TGCAGCGTTCCTCAAGGGGGTAGTAGCCTCTTCGGGACCCAGTACTTC.